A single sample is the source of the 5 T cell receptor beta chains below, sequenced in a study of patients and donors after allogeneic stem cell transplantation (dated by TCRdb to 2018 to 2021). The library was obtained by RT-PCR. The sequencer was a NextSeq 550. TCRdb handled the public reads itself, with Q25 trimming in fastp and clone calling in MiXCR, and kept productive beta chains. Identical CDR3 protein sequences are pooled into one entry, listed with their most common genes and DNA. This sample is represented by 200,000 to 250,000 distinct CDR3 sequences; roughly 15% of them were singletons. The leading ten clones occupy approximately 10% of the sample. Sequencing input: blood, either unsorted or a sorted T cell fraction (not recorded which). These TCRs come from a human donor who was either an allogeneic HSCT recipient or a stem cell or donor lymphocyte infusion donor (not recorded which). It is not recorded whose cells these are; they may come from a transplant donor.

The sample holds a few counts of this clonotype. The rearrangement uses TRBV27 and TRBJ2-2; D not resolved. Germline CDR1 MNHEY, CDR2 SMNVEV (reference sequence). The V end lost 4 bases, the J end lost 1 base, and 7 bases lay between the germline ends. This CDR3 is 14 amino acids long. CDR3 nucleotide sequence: TGTGCCAGCAGTTCCGGAGAGAACACCGGGGAGCTGTTTTTT. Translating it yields CASSSGENTGELFF.

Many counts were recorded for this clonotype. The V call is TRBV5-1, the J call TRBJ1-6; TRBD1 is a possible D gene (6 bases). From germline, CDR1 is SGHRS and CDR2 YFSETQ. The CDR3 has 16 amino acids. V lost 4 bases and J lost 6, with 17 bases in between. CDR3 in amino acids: CASSQGSGPSNSPLHF. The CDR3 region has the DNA TGCGCCAGCAGCCAGGGGTCTGGACCGAGTAATTCACCCCTCCACTTT.

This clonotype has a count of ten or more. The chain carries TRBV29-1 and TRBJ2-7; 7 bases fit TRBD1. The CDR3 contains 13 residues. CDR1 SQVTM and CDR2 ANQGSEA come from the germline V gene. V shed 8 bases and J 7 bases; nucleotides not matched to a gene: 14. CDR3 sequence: CSPNHDRVWEQYF. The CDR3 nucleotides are TGCAGCCCTAACCACGACAGGGTTTGGGAGCAGTACTTC.

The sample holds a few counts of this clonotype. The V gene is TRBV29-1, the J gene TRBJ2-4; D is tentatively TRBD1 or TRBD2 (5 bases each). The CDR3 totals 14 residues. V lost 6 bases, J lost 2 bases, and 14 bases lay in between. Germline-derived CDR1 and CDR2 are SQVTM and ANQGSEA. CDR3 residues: CSVEGQGTKNIQYF. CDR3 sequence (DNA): TGCAGCGTCGAGGGTCAGGGTACCAAAAACATTCAGTACTTC.

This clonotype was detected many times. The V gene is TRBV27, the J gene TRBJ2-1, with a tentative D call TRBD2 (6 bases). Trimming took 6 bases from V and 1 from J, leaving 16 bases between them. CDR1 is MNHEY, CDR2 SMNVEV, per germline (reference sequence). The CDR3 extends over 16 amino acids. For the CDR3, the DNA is TGTGCCAGCAGCTACCGCGGGGCGAGGTCCTACAATGAGCAGTTCTTC. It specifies CASSYRGARSYNEQFF.